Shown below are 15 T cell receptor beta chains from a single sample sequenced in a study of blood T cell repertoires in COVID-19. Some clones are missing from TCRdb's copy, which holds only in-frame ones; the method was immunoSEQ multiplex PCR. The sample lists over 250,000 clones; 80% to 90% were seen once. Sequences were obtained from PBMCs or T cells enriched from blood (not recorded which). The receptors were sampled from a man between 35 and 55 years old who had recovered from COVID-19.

The CDR3 DNA follows: TGTGCCAGCAGTTTATGGCCAGCGGGAGTAGAGTACAATGAGCAGTTCTTC. As protein: CASSLWPAGVEYNEQFF. This chain links TRBV28 with TRBJ2-1, with 8 positions matching TRBD2. This CDR3 has 17 amino acids. CDR1 is MDHEN, CDR2 SYDVKM, per germline. The V segment lost 0 bases and the J segment 4 bases; nucleotides outside the gene matches: 8.

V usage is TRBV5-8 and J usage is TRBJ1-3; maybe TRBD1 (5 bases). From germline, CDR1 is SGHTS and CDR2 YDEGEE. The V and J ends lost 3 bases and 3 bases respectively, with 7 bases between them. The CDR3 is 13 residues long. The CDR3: CASSSGLGNTIYF. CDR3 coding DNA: TGTGCCAGCAGCTCGGGACTTGGAAACACCATATATTTT.

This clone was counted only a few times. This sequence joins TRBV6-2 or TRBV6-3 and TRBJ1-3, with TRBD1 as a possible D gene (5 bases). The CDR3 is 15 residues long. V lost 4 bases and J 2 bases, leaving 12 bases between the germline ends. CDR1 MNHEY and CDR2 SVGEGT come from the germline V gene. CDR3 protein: CASSSPRQPGNTIYF. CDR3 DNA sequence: TGTGCCAGCAGTTCCCCGAGACAGCCTGGAAACACCATATATTTT.

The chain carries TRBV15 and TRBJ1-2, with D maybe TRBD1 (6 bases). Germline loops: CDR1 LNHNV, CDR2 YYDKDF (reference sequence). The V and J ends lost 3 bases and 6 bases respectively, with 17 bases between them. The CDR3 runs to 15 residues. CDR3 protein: CATSRGAGSTDGYTF. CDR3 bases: TGTGCCACCAGCAGGGGGGCCGGGTCCACTGATGGCTACACCTTC.

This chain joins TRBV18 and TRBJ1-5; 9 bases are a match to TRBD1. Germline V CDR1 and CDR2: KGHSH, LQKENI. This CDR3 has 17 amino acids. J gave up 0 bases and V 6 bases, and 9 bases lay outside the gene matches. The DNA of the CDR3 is TGTGCCAGCTCCCTAACCGGGACAGGGATTAGCAATCAGCCCCAGCATTTT. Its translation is CASSLTGTGISNQPQHF.

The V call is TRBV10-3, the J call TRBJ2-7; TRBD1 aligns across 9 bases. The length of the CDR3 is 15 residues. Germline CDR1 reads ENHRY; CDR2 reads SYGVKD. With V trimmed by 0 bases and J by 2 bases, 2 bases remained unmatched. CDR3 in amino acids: CAISESGQGTYEQYF. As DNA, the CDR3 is TGTGCCATCAGTGAGTCGGGACAGGGTACCTACGAGCAGTACTTC.

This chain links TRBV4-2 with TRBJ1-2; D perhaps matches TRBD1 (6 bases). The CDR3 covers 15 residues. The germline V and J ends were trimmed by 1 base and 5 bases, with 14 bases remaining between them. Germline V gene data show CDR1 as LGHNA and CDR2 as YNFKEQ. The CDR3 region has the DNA TGTGCCAGCAGCCAAGTGGGGGCGGGGGCTTATGGCTACACCTTC. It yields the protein CASSQVGAGAYGYTF.

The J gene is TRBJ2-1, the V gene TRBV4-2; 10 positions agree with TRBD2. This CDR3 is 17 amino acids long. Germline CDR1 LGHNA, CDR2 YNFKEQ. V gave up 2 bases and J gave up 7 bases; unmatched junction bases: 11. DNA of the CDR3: TGTGCCAGCAGCCAACTCACTAGCGGGATTGGTTTTAATGAGCAGTTCTTC. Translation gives CASSQLTSGIGFNEQFF.

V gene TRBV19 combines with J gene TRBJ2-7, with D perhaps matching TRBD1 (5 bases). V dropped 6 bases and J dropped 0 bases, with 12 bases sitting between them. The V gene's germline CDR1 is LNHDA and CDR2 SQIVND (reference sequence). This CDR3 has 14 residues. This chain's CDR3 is CASRIGDSSYEQYF. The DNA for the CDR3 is TGTGCCAGTAGAATCGGAGACAGCTCCTACGAGCAGTACTTC. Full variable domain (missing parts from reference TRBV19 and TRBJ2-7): DGGITQSPKYLFRKEGQNVTLSCEQNLNHDAMYWYRQDPGQGLRLIYYSQIVNDFQKGDIAEGYSVSREKKESFPLTVTSAQKNPTAFYLCASRIGDSSYEQYFGPGTRLTVT.

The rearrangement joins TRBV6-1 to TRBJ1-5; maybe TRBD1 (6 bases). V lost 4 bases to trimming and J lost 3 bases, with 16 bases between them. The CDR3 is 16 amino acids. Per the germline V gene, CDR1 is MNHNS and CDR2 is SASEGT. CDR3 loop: CASSGLGDTANQPQHF. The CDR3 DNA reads TGTGCCAGCAGTGGTCTAGGGGACACCGCCAATCAGCCCCAGCATTTT.

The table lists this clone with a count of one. This CDR3 is CASSRLRDRGQSGLGGTEAFF. CDR3 bases: TGTGCCAGCAGCCGACTCCGGGACAGGGGCCAATCGGGGTTGGGAGGAACTGAAGCTTTCTTT. V and J are TRBV3-1 (or the pseudogene TRBV3-2) and TRBJ1-1; 10 bases align to TRBD1. V gave up 4 bases and J gave up 5 bases; unmatched junction bases: 25. The germline CDR1 and CDR2 sequences are LGHDT and YNNKEL (reference sequence). This CDR3 comprises 21 residues.

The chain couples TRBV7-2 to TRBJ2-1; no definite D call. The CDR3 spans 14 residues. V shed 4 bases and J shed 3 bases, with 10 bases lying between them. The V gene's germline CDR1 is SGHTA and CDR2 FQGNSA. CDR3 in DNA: TGTGCCAGCAGCTCCCGTTCTCGCTACAATGAGCAGTTCTTC. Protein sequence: CASSSRSRYNEQFF.

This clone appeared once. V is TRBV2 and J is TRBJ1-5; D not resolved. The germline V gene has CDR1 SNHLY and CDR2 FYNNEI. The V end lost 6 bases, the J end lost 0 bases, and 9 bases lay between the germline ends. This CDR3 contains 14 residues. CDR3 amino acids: CASSRLNSNQPQHF. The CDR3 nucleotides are TGTGCCAGCAGCCGACTGAATAGCAATCAGCCCCAGCATTTT. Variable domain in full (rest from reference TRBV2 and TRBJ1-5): EPEVTQTPSHQVTQMGQEVILRCVPISNHLYFYWYRQILGQKVEFLVSFYNNEISEKSEIFDDQFSVERPDGSNFTLKIRSTKLEDSAMYFCASSRLNSNQPQHFGDGTRLSIL.

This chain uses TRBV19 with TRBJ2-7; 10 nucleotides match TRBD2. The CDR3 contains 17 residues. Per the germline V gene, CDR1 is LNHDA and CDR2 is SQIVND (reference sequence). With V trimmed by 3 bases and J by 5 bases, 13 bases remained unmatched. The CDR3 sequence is CASSISSLRLAGDEQYF. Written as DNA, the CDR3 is TGTGCCAGTAGTATTAGCTCCCTTCGACTAGCGGGTGACGAGCAGTACTTC. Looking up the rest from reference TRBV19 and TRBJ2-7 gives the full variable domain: DGGITQSPKYLFRKEGQNVTLSCEQNLNHDAMYWYRQDPGQGLRLIYYSQIVNDFQKGDIAEGYSVSREKKESFPLTVTSAQKNPTAFYLCASSISSLRLAGDEQYFGPGTRLTVT.

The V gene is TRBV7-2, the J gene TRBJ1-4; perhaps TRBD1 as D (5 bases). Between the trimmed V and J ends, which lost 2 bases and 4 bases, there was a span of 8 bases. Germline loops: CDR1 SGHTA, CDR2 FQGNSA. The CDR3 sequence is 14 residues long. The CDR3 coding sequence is TGTGCCAGCAGCTTAACAGGCCTTAATGAAAAACTGTTTTTT. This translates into CASSLTGLNEKLFF.